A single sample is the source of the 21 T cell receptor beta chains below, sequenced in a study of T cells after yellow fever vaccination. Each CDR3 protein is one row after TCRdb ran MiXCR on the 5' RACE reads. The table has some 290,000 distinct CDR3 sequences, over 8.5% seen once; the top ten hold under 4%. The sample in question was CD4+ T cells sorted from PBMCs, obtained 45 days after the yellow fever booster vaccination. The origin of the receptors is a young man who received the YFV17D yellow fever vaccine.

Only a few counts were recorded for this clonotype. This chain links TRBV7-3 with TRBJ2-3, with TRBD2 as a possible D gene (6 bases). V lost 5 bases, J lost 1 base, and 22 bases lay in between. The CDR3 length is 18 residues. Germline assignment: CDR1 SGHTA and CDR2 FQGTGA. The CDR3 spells CASSLNTSFPPGTDTQYF. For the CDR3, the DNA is TGTGCCAGCAGCCTTAACACTAGCTTTCCACCAGGCACAGATACGCAGTATTTT. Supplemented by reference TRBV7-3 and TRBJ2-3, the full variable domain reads GAGVSQTPSNKVTEKGKYVELRCDPISGHTALYWYRQSLGQGPEFLIYFQGTGAADDSGLPNDRFFAVRPEGSVSTLKIQRTERGDSAVYLCASSLNTSFPPGTDTQYFGPGTRLTVL.

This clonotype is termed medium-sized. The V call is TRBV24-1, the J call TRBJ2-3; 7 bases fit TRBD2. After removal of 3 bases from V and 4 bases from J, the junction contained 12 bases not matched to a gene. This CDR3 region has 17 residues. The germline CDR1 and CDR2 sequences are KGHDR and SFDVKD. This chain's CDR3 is CATSDPLALVGADTQYF. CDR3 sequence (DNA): TGTGCCACCAGTGATCCACTAGCGCTCGTTGGAGCAGATACGCAGTATTTT.

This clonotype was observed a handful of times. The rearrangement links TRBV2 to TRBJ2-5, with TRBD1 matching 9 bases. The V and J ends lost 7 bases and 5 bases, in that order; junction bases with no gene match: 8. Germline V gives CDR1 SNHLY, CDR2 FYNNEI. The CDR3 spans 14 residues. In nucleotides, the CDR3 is TGTGCCAGCATCCCGGACAGGGGATGGGAGACCCAGTACTTC. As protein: CASIPDRGWETQYF. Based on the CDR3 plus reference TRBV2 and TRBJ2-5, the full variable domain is EPEVTQTPSHQVTQMGQEVILRCVPISNHLYFYWYRQILGQKVEFLVSFYNNEISEKSEIFDDQFSVERPDGSNFTLKIRSTKLEDSAMYFCASIPDRGWETQYFGPGTRLLVL.

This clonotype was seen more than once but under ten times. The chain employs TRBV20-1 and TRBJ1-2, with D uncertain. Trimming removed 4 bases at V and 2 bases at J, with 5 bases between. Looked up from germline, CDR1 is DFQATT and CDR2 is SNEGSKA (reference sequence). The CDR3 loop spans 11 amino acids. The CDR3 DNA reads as TGCAGTGCTATTTCCAACTATGGCTACACCTTC. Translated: CSAISNYGYTF.

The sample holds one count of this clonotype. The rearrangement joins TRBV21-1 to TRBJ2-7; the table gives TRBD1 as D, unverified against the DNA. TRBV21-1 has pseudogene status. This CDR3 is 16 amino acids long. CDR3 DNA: TGTGCCAGCAGCAACCGGGAGCGGGGGAGCTCCTACGAGCAGTACGTC. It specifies CASSNRERGSSYEQYV.

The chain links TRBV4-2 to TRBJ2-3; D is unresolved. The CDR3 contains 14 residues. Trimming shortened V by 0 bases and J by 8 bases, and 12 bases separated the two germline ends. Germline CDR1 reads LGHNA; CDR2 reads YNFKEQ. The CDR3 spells CASSQDLYGGTQYF. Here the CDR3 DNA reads TGTGCCAGCAGCCAAGATTTGTATGGCGGTACGCAGTATTTT.

The CDR3 reads CASSSDRAGGYTF. The CDR3 DNA reads as TGTGCCAGCAGCTCGGACAGGGCGGGAGGCTACACCTTC. The chain links TRBV7-6 to TRBJ1-2, with 8 bases that match TRBD1. The ends lost 4 bases at V and 8 bases at J; junction bases unmatched: 6. The length of the CDR3 is 13 residues. The germline V gene encodes CDR1 SGHVS and CDR2 FNYEAQ.

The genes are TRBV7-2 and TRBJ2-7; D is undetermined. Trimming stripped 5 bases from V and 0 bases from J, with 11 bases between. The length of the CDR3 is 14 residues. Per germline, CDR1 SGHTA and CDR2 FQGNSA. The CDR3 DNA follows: TGTGCCAGCAGCAGGACCCTATCCTCCTACGAGCAGTACGTC. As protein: CASSRTLSSYEQYV.

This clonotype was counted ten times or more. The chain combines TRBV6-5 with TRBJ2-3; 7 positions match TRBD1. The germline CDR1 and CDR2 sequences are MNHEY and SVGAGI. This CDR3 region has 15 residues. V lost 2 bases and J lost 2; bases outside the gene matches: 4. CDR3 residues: CASSYTGTATDTQYF. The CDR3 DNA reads TGTGCCAGCAGTTACACAGGGACAGCCACAGATACGCAGTATTTT.

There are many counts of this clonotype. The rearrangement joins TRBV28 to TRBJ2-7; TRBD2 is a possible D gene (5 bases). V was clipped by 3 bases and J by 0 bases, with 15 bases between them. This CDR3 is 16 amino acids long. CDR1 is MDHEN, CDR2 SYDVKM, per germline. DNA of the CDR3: TGTGCCAGCAGTTTTGGAGGCAAAAGGAGCTCCTACGAGCAGTACGTC. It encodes CASSFGGKRSSYEQYV.

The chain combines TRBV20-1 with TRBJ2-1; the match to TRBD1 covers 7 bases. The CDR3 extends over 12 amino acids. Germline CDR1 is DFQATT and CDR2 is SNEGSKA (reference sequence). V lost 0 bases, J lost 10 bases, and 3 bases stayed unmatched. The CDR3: CSAREGQLEQFF. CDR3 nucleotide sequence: TGCAGTGCTAGAGAGGGACAGCTAGAGCAGTTCTTC.

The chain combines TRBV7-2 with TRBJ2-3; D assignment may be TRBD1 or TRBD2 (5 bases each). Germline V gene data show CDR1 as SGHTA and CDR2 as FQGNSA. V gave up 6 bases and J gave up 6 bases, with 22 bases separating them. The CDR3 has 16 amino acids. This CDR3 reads CASSLVTGREEDTQYF. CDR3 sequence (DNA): TGTGCCAGCAGTCTAGTGACGGGGCGAGAGGAGGATACGCAGTATTTT.

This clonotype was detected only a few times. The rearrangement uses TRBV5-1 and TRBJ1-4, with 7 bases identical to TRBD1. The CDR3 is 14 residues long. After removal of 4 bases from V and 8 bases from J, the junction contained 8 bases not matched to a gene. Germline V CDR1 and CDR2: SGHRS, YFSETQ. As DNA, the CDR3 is TGCGCCAGCAGCCGACAGGGACCGGAGGAAAAACTGTTTTTT. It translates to CASSRQGPEEKLFF.

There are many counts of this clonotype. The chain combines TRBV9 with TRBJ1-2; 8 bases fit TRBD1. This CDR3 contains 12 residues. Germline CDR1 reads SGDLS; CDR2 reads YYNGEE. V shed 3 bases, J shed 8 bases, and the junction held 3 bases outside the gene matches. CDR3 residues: CASSATGVGYTF. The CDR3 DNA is TGTGCCAGCAGCGCGACAGGGGTCGGCTACACCTTC.

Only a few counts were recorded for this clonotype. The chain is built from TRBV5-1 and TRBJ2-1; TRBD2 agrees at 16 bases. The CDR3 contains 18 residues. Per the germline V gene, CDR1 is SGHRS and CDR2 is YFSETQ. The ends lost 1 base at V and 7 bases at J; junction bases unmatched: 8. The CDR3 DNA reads TGCGCCAGCAGCTTGTTGGGACTAGCGGGGGGGACCTCAAATGAGCAGTTCTTC. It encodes CASSLLGLAGGTSNEQFF.

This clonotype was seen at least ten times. CDR3 in amino acids: CARKEVGSYEQYV. CDR3 DNA: TGTGCCCGAAAGGAAGTAGGCTCCTACGAGCAGTACGTC. The chain carries TRBV25-1 and TRBJ2-7; D remains unclear. The CDR3 is 13 amino acids. Trimming took off 11 bases at V and 0 bases at J, with 14 bases between the two ends. Germline CDR1 MGHDK, CDR2 SYGVNS.

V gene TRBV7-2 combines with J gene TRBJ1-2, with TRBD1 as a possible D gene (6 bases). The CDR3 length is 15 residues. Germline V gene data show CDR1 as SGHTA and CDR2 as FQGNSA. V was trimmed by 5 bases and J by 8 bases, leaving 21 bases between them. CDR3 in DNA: TGTGCCAGCAGCACCCGGACAGTTGGGATCTTAGGCTACACCTTC. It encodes CASSTRTVGILGYTF.

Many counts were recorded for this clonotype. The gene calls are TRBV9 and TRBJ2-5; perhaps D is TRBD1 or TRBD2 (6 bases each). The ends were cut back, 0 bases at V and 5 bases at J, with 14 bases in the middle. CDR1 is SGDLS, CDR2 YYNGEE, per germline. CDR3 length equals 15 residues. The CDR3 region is CASSVDPGARETQYF. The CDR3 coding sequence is TGTGCCAGCAGCGTAGATCCGGGGGCCCGCGAGACCCAGTACTTC.

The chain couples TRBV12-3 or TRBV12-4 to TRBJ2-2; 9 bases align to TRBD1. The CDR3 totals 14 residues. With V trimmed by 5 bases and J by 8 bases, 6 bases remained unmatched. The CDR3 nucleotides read TGTGCCAGCAGTCGGACAGGGGCTGGGGGGGAGCTGTTTTTT. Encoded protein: CASSRTGAGGELFF.

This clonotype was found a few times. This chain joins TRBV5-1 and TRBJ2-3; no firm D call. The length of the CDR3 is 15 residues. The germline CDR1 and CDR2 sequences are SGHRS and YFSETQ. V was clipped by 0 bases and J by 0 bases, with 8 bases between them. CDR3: CASSLELVSTDTQYF. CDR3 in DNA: TGCGCCAGCAGCTTGGAGTTGGTGAGCACAGATACGCAGTATTTT.

The CDR3 DNA is TGCGCCAGCAGCTTGGCCCTAGGATCTAACTATGGCTACACCTTC. It codes for CASSLALGSNYGYTF. V usage is TRBV5-1 and J usage is TRBJ1-2, with D hard to call. V gave up 0 bases and J gave up 0 bases, with 9 bases separating them. CDR1 and CDR2 from the germline V gene are SGHRS and YFSETQ. CDR3 length: 15 residues. Filled out from reference TRBV5-1 and TRBJ1-2, the complete variable domain reads KAGVTQTPRYLIKTRGQQVTLSCSPISGHRSVSWYQQTPGQGLQFLFEYFSETQRNKGNFPGRFSGRQFSNSRSEMNVSTLELGDSALYLCASSLALGSNYGYTFGSGTRLTVV.